This is a list of T cell receptor beta chains from one sample in a study of shared clonotypes between healthy human individuals. Using immunoSEQ multiplex PCR, the repertoire was profiled, and TCRdb retains in-frame clones only, with some absent. The sample lists around 1 million clones, less than 85% occurring once. The sample taken for sequencing was memory CD4+ T cells sorted from blood. Receptors were obtained from a young man in good health. Each CDR3 is given with its conserved first and last residue. A D gene is named only where the DNA matches it firmly. Clone size is given for some rows only: seen once, a few or many times, or a class if the clone is expanded.

TRBV7-9	TRBJ1-5	.	.	TGTGCCAGCAGCTTAGATCAGGGCACCCCGCAGCCCCAGCATTTT	CASSLDQGTPQPQHF
TRBV5-6	TRBJ1-1	.	TRBD1	TGTGCCAGCAGCTTCGTCGGGACAGGACTTAAGAACACTGAAGCTTTCTTT	CASSFVGTGLKNTEAFF
TRBV10-3	TRBJ2-2	.	.	TGTGCCATCAGTGAGGTCAGGGACACCGGGGAGCTGTTTTTT	CAISEVRDTGELFF
TRBV28	TRBJ2-7	.	.	TGTGCTCACGGGTCGGGGGGCGCCTCCTACGAGCAGTACTTC	CAHGSGGASYEQYF
TRBV14	TRBJ2-2	.	.	TGTGCCAGCAGCCAAGATTGGAAGAACACCGGGGAGCTGTTTTTT	CASSQDWKNTGELFF
TRBV4-1	TRBJ2-3	.	.	TGCGCCAGCAGCCAAGATGGCGCGGGGTCGGGCTCAGATACGCAGTATTTT	CASSQDGAGSGSDTQYF
TRBV7-9	TRBJ1-2	.	.	TGTGCCAGCAGCCCGCGGGACTCAGGAGGAGGCTACACCTTC	CASSPRDSGGGYTF
TRBV6-1	TRBJ2-7	.	.	TGTGCCAGCAGTGGCCAGGGTAAGGACTACGAGCAGTACTTC	CASSGQGKDYEQYF
TRBV2	TRBJ2-7	.	TRBD2	TGTGCCAGCGGGACGGGAGGGGAGTACGAGCAGTACTTC	CASGTGGEYEQYF
TRBV9	TRBJ2-7	.	.	TGTGCCAGCAGCGAGACAGGATTCTCCTACGAGCAGTACTTC	CASSETGFSYEQYF
TRBV7-9	TRBJ1-2	.	TRBD1	TGTGCCAGCAGCACTTATAGGGGACAGGAGGACTATGGCTACACCTTC	CASSTYRGQEDYGYTF
TRBV5-1	TRBJ2-5	.	TRBD2	TGCGCCAGCAGCTTAAGCGGGGGGGTTACTGAGACCCAGTACTTC	CASSLSGGVTETQYF
TRBV4-1	TRBJ2-5	.	TRBD1	TGCGCCAGCAGCCAAGATCGCTCAGAAGGCCGTGGACAGGCCCAGTACTTC	CASSQDRSEGRGQAQYF
TRBV6-5	TRBJ2-2	.	.	TGTGCCAGCAGTCAAAGACTAGTTGGCACCGGGGAGCTGTTTTTT	CASSQRLVGTGELFF
TRBV7-6	TRBJ2-5	.	.	TGTGCCAGCAGTTGGACAGTTAAAGAGACCCAGTACTTC	CASSWTVKETQYF
TRBV6-4	TRBJ2-1	.	TRBD1	TGTGCCAGCTCAAGGGGACAGGGCTACGAGCAGTTCTTC	CASSRGQGYEQFF
TRBV18	TRBJ2-6	once	.	TGTGCCAGCTCACAAGAGACAGGCCGCTCTGGGGCCAACGTCCTGACTTTC	CASSQETGRSGANVLTF
TRBV27	TRBJ2-7	.	TRBD2	TGTGCCAGCAGTCCCACCGGGACTAGCGGGAGGGCCTCCTACGAGCAGTACTTC	CASSPTGTSGRASYEQYF
TRBV9	TRBJ1-6	.	.	TGTGCCAGCAGCCCGGGCCGCTCCTATAATTCACCCCTCCACTTT	CASSPGRSYNSPLHF
TRBV6-5	TRBJ2-7	many	TRBD2	TGTGCCAGCACTCCGCCCGGGGCTAGCGGTAAGCAGTACTTC	CASTPPGASGKQYF
TRBV4-1	TRBJ1-2	.	TRBD1	TGCGCCAGCAGCCAAGTAGGAGGGGGCGCACGTCTCAACTATGGCTACACCTTC	CASSQVGGGARLNYGYTF
TRBV10-3	TRBJ2-3	once	.	TGTGCCATCAGTGCGTTTGGGGAAACAGATACGCAGTATTTT	CAISAFGETDTQYF
TRBV5-1	TRBJ1-3	.	.	TGCGCCAGCAGCTCGTCTCCATATTCTGGAAACACCATATATTTT	CASSSSPYSGNTIYF
TRBV15	TRBJ2-1	.	TRBD2	TGTGCCACCAGCAAGACACTAGCGGGATACAATGAGCAGTTCTTC	CATSKTLAGYNEQFF
TRBV18	TRBJ2-3	.	.	TGTGCCAGCTCATCCACTAGGAACTTTGGCACAGATACGCAGTATTTT	CASSSTRNFGTDTQYF
TRBV10-1	TRBJ1-4	once	.	TGCGCCAGCAGTCCCCCGGCGGCAACTAATGAAAAACTGTTTTTT	CASSPPAATNEKLFF
TRBV5-1	TRBJ2-7	.	TRBD2	TGCGCCAGCAGCTCGGGACTAGCGGGAGGGCCGTACAGCTCCTACGAGCAGTACTTC	CASSSGLAGGPYSSYEQYF
TRBV28	TRBJ2-2	.	.	TGTGCCAGCAGCAAGGACACCGGGGAGCTGTTTTTT	CASSKDTGELFF
TRBV10-2	TRBJ2-5	.	TRBD2	TGCGCCAGCAGTGAGTCCGCGGGGGGACAAGAGACCCAGTACTTC	CASSESAGGQETQYF
TRBV18	TRBJ1-2	.	.	TGTGCCAGCTCACCGGGGAGGGAAAATGGCTACACCTTC	CASSPGRENGYTF
TRBV5-4	TRBJ2-1	.	.	TGTGCCAGCAGCCCGGCTGGGGGGTCCTGGGGAAATGAGCAGTTCTTC	CASSPAGGSWGNEQFF
TRBV20-1	TRBJ2-5	.	.	TGCAGTGCTGGTCAAGAGACCCAGTACTTC	CSAGQETQYF
TRBV11-3	TRBJ2-7	.	TRBD2	TGTGCCAGCAGCTTCACTAGCGGGGGCCAGCAGTACTTC	CASSFTSGGQQYF
TRBV7-9	TRBJ2-1	.	.	TGTGCCAGCAGCTTAGATGGAAGTTACAATGAGCAGTTCTTC	CASSLDGSYNEQFF
TRBV18	TRBJ2-7	.	TRBD1	TGTGCCAGCTCACTGGGACAGACCTACGAGCAGTACTTC	CASSLGQTYEQYF
TRBV5-1	TRBJ2-7	.	TRBD2	TGCGCCAGCAGCCCGGGCGCGGGAGCGGTAGGGCTAGACGAGCAGTACTTC	CASSPGAGAVGLDEQYF
TRBV2	TRBJ1-1	.	TRBD1	TGTGCCAGCAGTGAACGGCAGGGGGGTCTCCCTAACACTGAAGCTTTCTTT	CASSERQGGLPNTEAFF
TRBV2	TRBJ1-2	.	.	TGTGCCAGCAGTGTTGAGACTAACTATGGCTACACCTTC	CASSVETNYGYTF
TRBV9	TRBJ2-3	once	TRBD2	TGTGCCAGCAGCGTAGACGGAGCGGGAAGAGATACGCAGTATTTT	CASSVDGAGRDTQYF
TRBV7-2	TRBJ2-2	.	TRBD1	TGTGCCAGCAGCCCGACTCGGGACAGGGGGATCGGGGAGCTGTTTTTT	CASSPTRDRGIGELFF
TRBV30	TRBJ1-1	.	TRBD1	TGTGCCTGGAGGTCAGGACAGGTATCTAGTGGTGAAGCTTTCTTT	CAWRSGQVSSGEAFF
TRBV5-1	TRBJ2-7	.	TRBD1	TGCGCCAGCAGCTTGAGACAGGGGGCGAACGAGCAGTACTTC	CASSLRQGANEQYF
TRBV7-9	TRBJ1-5	.	.	TGTGCCAGCAGCTTCGGAACTCAGCCCCAGCATTTT	CASSFGTQPQHF
TRBV7-8	TRBJ1-1	.	.	TGTGCCAGCAACGGGGCGAACACTGAAGCTTTCTTT	CASNGANTEAFF
TRBV9	TRBJ2-3	once	TRBD2	TGTGCCAGCAGCGTAGTACCAACCAGCGAGGGACTACCCTCCACAGATACGCAGTATTTT	CASSVVPTSEGLPSTDTQYF
TRBV7-8	TRBJ1-4	once	.	TGTGCCAGCAGCAATACAAAGAATGAAAAACTGTTTTTT	CASSNTKNEKLFF
TRBV7-9	TRBJ1-1	.	.	TGTGCCAGCAGCTTAGCAAAAGGGCCGAACACTGAAGCTTTCTTT	CASSLAKGPNTEAFF
TRBV5-4	TRBJ1-1	.	.	TGTGCCAGCAGCCCCCCTCAGGCTGAAGCTTTCTTT	CASSPPQAEAFF
TRBV7-2	TRBJ1-2	.	.	TGTGCCAGCAGCCAGACAGCGGGCCTAAGCTACACCTTC	CASSQTAGLSYTF
TRBV28	TRBJ1-1	few	.	TGTGCCAGCCCCCCCCCGGGACGGAACACTGAAGCTTTCTTT	CASPPPGRNTEAFF
TRBV30	TRBJ1-3	few	.	TGTGCCTGGGATCGACAGTTGGGAAGCACCATATATTTT	CAWDRQLGSTIYF
TRBV5-1	TRBJ2-3	few	TRBD2	TGCGCCAGCAGCGGGACTAGCGGCACAGATACGCAGTATTTT	CASSGTSGTDTQYF
TRBV6-6	TRBJ2-2	.	.	TGTGCCAGCAGTTACTCGTCCGTCACCGGGGAGCTGTTTTTT	CASSYSSVTGELFF
TRBV6-6	TRBJ1-5	.	TRBD1	TGTGCCAGCAGCGTGGGACAGGGACATTCTCAGCCCCAGCATTTT	CASSVGQGHSQPQHF
TRBV6-1	TRBJ2-3	.	.	TGTGCCAGCAGTGAAATTTCCGCTTCTAGCACAGATACGCAGTATTTT	CASSEISASSTDTQYF
TRBV6-5	TRBJ2-7	.	TRBD2	TGTGCCAGCAGTTACCCCGGGGGGGGTGAGCAGTACTTC	CASSYPGGGEQYF
TRBV6-4	TRBJ1-6	.	.	TGTGCCAGCAGCCCGCCCTGGAGGTATAATTCACCCCTCCACTTT	CASSPPWRYNSPLHF
TRBV10-2	TRBJ2-3	many	TRBD2	TGCGCCAGCAACATAGCGGGAGGGATCACAGATACGCAGTATTTT	CASNIAGGITDTQYF
TRBV2	TRBJ1-1	.	TRBD1	TGTGCCAGCAGCGACTTGACAGGGGGAAACACTGAAGCTTTCTTT	CASSDLTGGNTEAFF
TRBV9	TRBJ2-3	.	TRBD2	TGTGCCAGCAGCGTTAGCGGGGGGTCTAGCACAGATACGCAGTATTTT	CASSVSGGSSTDTQYF